Listed here are 15 T cell receptor beta chains from one sample, sequenced in a study of T-cell memory formation after mild COVID-19. MiXCR, applied by TCRdb to the 5' RACE reads, yields one record per CDR3 protein. The table records 300,000 to 400,000 distinct CDR3 sequences, about a sixth of them present only once. Sequenced: PBMCs or a T cell subset sorted from them (not recorded which). Receptors originate from a man younger than 35 who had mild COVID-19 (a few samples of this study predate the infection). Cell type and time point are not known.

This chain uses TRBV19 with TRBJ1-1; D might be TRBD1 (6 bases). With 5 bases removed from V and 7 bases from J, the gap between germline ends came to 17 bases. Germline V lookup: CDR1 LNHDA, CDR2 SQIVND (reference sequence). This CDR3 comprises 14 residues. The CDR3 region is CASSPAGVGGEAFF. CDR3 sequence (DNA): TGTGCCAGTAGTCCGGCAGGGGTTGGGGGTGAAGCTTTCTTT.

This clonotype was counted between two and nine times. This chain uses TRBV12-3 or TRBV12-4 with TRBJ2-5; the D call may be TRBD1 or TRBD2 (5 bases each). The CDR3 runs to 15 residues. Trimming took 0 bases from V and 6 from J, leaving 14 bases between them. CDR3 protein: CASSLAFRDGKTQYF. DNA for the CDR3: TGTGCCAGCAGTTTAGCCTTCCGGGACGGAAAGACCCAGTACTTC.

This clonotype was picked up a small number of times. The chain uses TRBV7-2 and TRBJ1-4; D is ambiguous. V was clipped by 5 bases and J by 7 bases, with 17 bases between them. The germline gives CDR1 SGHTA, CDR2 FQGNSA. The CDR3 spans 15 residues. Written as DNA, the CDR3 is TGTGCCAGCAGCAGTACACCCCGTGGAGCTGAAAAACTGTTTTTT. This encodes CASSSTPRGAEKLFF.

This clonotype was recorded a few times. This chain connects TRBV20-1 to TRBJ1-4; 11 bases are a match to TRBD1. CDR3 length equals 14 residues. Per germline, CDR1 DFQATT and CDR2 SNEGSKA (reference sequence). Trimming at V came to 0 bases and at J to 7 bases, leaving 1 base not matched to a gene. Written as DNA, the CDR3 is TGCAGTGCTAGAGAGGACAGGGGGCTTGAAAAACTGTTTTTT. Protein: CSAREDRGLEKLFF.

In its sample, this clonotype was seen many times. CDR3 sequence reads: CASSPLSSYEQYV. In DNA, the CDR3 is TGTGCCAGCAGCCCTCTTAGCTCCTACGAGCAGTACGTC. This chain uses TRBV7-9 with TRBJ2-7, with D unclear. Germline V gene lookup returns CDR1 SEHNR and CDR2 FQNEAQ (reference sequence). V lost 5 bases, J lost 0 bases, and 8 bases lay in between. This CDR3 spans 13 amino acids.

This clonotype turned up a few times. This chain uses TRBV7-9 with TRBJ1-4, with D possibly being TRBD1 (6 bases). Per the germline V gene, CDR1 is SEHNR and CDR2 is FQNEAQ (reference sequence). The CDR3 is 19 residues long. V lost 6 bases and J 6 bases, leaving 29 bases between the germline ends. The CDR3 sequence is CASSFSIIGGIGLDEKLFF. CDR3 nucleotides: TGTGCCAGCAGTTTTAGTATCATAGGGGGGATCGGATTGGATGAAAAACTGTTTTTT.

A few counts support this clonotype. This CDR3 is CASSYGVLNTEAFF. CDR3 bases: TGTGCCAGCAGTTACGGGGTTTTGAACACTGAAGCTTTCTTT. The chain employs TRBV6-5 and TRBJ1-1, with unresolved D. Trimming pared 2 bases from V and 0 bases from J, leaving 7 bases between. The CDR3 runs to 14 residues. Germline CDR1 reads MNHEY; CDR2 reads SVGAGI.

The V call is TRBV29-1, the J call TRBJ1-3; TRBD1 agrees at 9 bases. This CDR3 region has 15 residues. Trimming removed 6 bases from V and 4 bases from J; junction bases left unmatched: 10. The V gene's germline CDR1 is SQVTM and CDR2 ANQGSEA. CDR3 amino acids: CSVARGTGPGNTIYF. CDR3 coding DNA: TGCAGCGTCGCCAGAGGGACAGGGCCCGGAAACACCATATATTTT.

This rearrangement joins TRBV11-2 to TRBJ2-7; D unclear. Per germline, CDR1 SGHAT and CDR2 FQNNGV. The CDR3 sequence is 14 residues long. V was clipped by 1 base and J by 1 base, with 8 bases between them. The CDR3 loop reads CASSLAPGSYEQYV. DNA of the CDR3: TGTGCCAGCAGCTTAGCCCCCGGATCCTACGAGCAGTACGTC.

CDR3 region: CASTPPGTAQTSTDTQYF. Written as DNA, the CDR3 is TGTGCCAGCACCCCCCCAGGGACCGCCCAAACTAGCACAGATACGCAGTATTTT. The rearrangement uses TRBV28 and TRBJ2-3; D might be TRBD1 or TRBD2, each matching 5 bases. The CDR3 is made up of 18 amino acids. V gave up 7 bases and J gave up 0 bases, with 23 bases separating them. Per the germline V gene, CDR1 is MDHEN and CDR2 is SYDVKM.

This clonotype has at least ten counts. V and J are TRBV5-1 and TRBJ2-1; TRBD2 matches at 8 bases. The V gene's germline CDR1 is SGHRS and CDR2 YFSETQ. The junction had 13 bases not matched to a gene; V was cut back by 4 bases and J by 7 bases. This CDR3 contains 16 residues. CDR3 DNA sequence: TGCGCCAGCAGCCCCGAGGGGCGGGGGGACTTTAATGAGCAGTTCTTC. Protein: CASSPEGRGDFNEQFF.

This clonotype is a singleton in its sample. The chain couples TRBV6-2 or TRBV6-3 to TRBJ1-5; D is ambiguous. Germline CDR1 reads MNHEY; CDR2 reads SVGEGT. The CDR3 extends over 19 amino acids. Trimming removed 4 bases from V and 2 bases from J, with 24 bases in between. The CDR3 DNA reads TGTGCCAGCAGTTCCAAGACCGGACCTGGACTTAACGGCAATCAGCCCCAGCATTTT. This gives the protein CASSSKTGPGLNGNQPQHF.

The chain is built from TRBV5-1 and TRBJ1-1; TRBD1 aligns across 7 bases. From germline, CDR1 is SGHRS and CDR2 YFSETQ. The length of the CDR3 is 16 residues. Trimming took 3 bases from V and 5 from J; bases not matched to a gene: 13. CDR3 nucleotides: TGCGCCAGCAGCTCAGGAGGGGGCGCCGTAAGTACTGAAGCTTTCTTT. Residues: CASSSGGGAVSTEAFF.

The chain carries TRBV28 and TRBJ2-6, with D uncertain. From germline, CDR1 is MDHEN and CDR2 SYDVKM. The CDR3 covers 15 residues. V lost 7 bases and J lost 0, with 10 bases in between. CDR3 sequence: CASMGWYSGANVLTF. The CDR3 DNA reads TGTGCCAGCATGGGGTGGTACTCTGGGGCCAACGTCCTGACTTTC.

The gene calls are TRBV18 and TRBJ2-3; 7 nucleotides line up with TRBD2. The trim removed 3 bases at V and 0 bases at J, leaving 3 bases unmatched. The CDR3 has 15 residues. Germline V gives CDR1 KGHSH, CDR2 LQKENI. CDR3 nucleotides: TGTGCCAGCTCACCCCGACTAGCCAGCACAGATACGCAGTATTTT. This sequence encodes CASSPRLASTDTQYF.